Listed below are T cell receptor beta chains from one sample, sequenced in a study of cytomegalovirus exposure and HLA in healthy donors. Data came from immunoSEQ multiplex PCR; TCRdb stores just in-frame clones and leaves some out. The table has about 280,000 clones, over 75% seen once. Sequenced sample: PBMCs. These receptors originate from a woman aged 18-29 years in good health and CMV-seronegative. Both conserved end residues are part of each CDR3. Each record gives: V gene, CDR3 protein.

v_gene: TRBV7-7
CDR3aa: CASSSQGFTGELFF

v_gene: TRBV19
CDR3aa: CASSINGRAREQFF

v_gene: TRBV9
CDR3aa: CASSVASTPSSGNTIYF

v_gene: TRBV10-1
CDR3aa: CASSAPGPGDYNEQFF

v_gene: TRBV6-5
CDR3aa: CASSPPPGGEGYTF

v_gene: TRBV6-5
CDR3aa: CASSYGRGIPGELFF

v_gene: TRBV19
CDR3aa: CASSIDEGGYGYTF

v_gene: TRBV9
CDR3aa: CASSAFGQSNTGELFF

v_gene: TRBV27
CDR3aa: CASSFGRSNEQFF

v_gene: TRBV28
CDR3aa: CANGQRNQPQHF

v_gene: TRBV5-1
CDR3aa: CASSLGAGHQPQHF

v_gene: TRBV11-2
CDR3aa: CASSQESGSGPYEQYF

v_gene: TRBV5-1
CDR3aa: CASSYGRISDTQYF

v_gene: TRBV18
CDR3aa: CASSRLAGAPGELFF

v_gene: TRBV5-4
CDR3aa: CASSHLNGRTAGMNTEAFF

v_gene: TRBV7-6
CDR3aa: CASSLGLADLDAEQYF

v_gene: TRBV2
CDR3aa: CASSVQTVNTEAFF

v_gene: TRBV6-1
CDR3aa: CASETGVRVVDTQYF

v_gene: TRBV27
CDR3aa: CASSLIPGQGTEAFF

v_gene: TRBV4-3
CDR3aa: CASSQDEAGALYNEQFF

v_gene: TRBV9
CDR3aa: CASSYRQGDNEQFF

v_gene: TRBV4-1
CDR3aa: CASSQVLGAEAFF

v_gene: TRBV2
CDR3aa: CASRDRGRRGYTF

v_gene: TRBV16
CDR3aa: CASSQSTTGGELFF

v_gene: TRBV2
CDR3aa: CASSVSRLAGLAKNIQYF

v_gene: TRBV11-2
CDR3aa: CASSVGQGRTYEQYF

v_gene: TRBV7-2
CDR3aa: CASSPYNTGELFF

v_gene: TRBV16
CDR3aa: CASSHGVGDSHYGYTF

v_gene: TRBV19
CDR3aa: CASSSGGRNTEAFF

v_gene: TRBV19
CDR3aa: CASSIIPGQSTEAFF

v_gene: TRBV19
CDR3aa: CASSIPTHSGGTEAFF

v_gene: TRBV30
CDR3aa: CAWGNPGLSYNEQFF

v_gene: TRBV7-3
CDR3aa: CASSLIGVAGDTQYF

v_gene: TRBV7-3
CDR3aa: CASSDTGTGHNEQFF

v_gene: TRBV5-1
CDR3aa: CASSGYGGSYEQYF

v_gene: TRBV5-1
CDR3aa: CASSFTSGSGNEQYF

v_gene: TRBV9
CDR3aa: CASSVATGGSDTQYF

v_gene: TRBV7-2
CDR3aa: CASSLLVSTPRGETQYF

v_gene: TRBV5-6
CDR3aa: CASSLTSGRAWQETQYF

v_gene: TRBV5-1
CDR3aa: CASSSGQGRDTQYF

v_gene: TRBV27
CDR3aa: CASSLDRGGSPLHF

v_gene: TRBV18
CDR3aa: CASSRDRGQETQYF